The table lists the clone carrying this T cell receptor (beta chain) with a few counts. Its antigen is still unknown. A junction boundary mismatches the germline segment, possibly from a read error. Amplification targeted TCR beta CDR3 regions from RNA transcripts. HTBI primers were employed in a first-round RT-PCR of the TCR CDR3. TCRdb re-analysed the multiplex PCR reads in MiXCR, keeping a single row per CDR3 protein. The sample consists of 600,000 to 750,000 distinct CDR3 sequences, 15% to 20% of them appearing once. This CDR3 contains 15 residues. CDR1 is GTSNPN and CDR2 is SVGIG in the germline V gene (reference sequence). This entry comes from a study of T cells in Graves' hyperthyroidism and ophthalmopathy. Study outcomes and limitations: Ophthalmopathy could be told apart from stable hyperthyroidism with a 13 V-J model.

On the basis of clinical symptoms, serum thyroxine and TRAb, thyroid ultrasound and orbital computed tomography, diagnoses were made. Fresh peripheral blood, around 9.3 ml of it, supplied the PBMCs. This receptor was identified in a man between 50 and 59 years old with Graves' hyperthyroidism. This chain joins TRBV30 and TRBJ2-1, with a possible D match to TRBD2 (6 bases). Sequencing was performed on blood. The chain's CDR3 is CAWTGAGISYNERFF. CDR3 DNA: TGTGCCTGGACGGGAGCGGGTATCTCCTACAATGAGCGGTTCTTC. Full variable domain (outside the CDR3, taken from reference TRBV30 and TRBJ2-1): SQTIHQWPATLVQPVGSPLSLECTVEGTSNPNLYWYRQAAGRGLQLLFYSVGIGQISSEVPQNLSASRPQDRQFILSSKKLLLSDSGFYLCAWTGAGISYNERFFGPGTRLTVL.